This TCR beta chain was identified during a study of cytomegalovirus exposure and HLA in healthy donors (dated by TCRdb to 2015 to 2018). General notes on the study: An earlier analysis of fewer than 750 of the donors reported 250 to 300 Gb of sequence data and around 100 million unique TCR beta sequences obtained from around 190 million T cells. The aim of the study was to test whether cataloging public T cell receptors could identify signatures of past pathogen exposure. A few DR-DQ haplotypes were handled as single units for association and clustering because linkage in the cohort was strong. Genome-wide SNP genotypes for about three fifths of the roughly 670 donors were used in a later genetic analysis, which treated that subset as a discovery cohort. The later analysis used no new phenotypic data to find candidate immune exposures, relying instead on TCR beta sequences and their occurrence across donors. To decide whether each TCR beta V gene segment behaved as functional or pseudogenic, an earlier analysis of 587 of the donors relied on high-throughput TCR beta sequencing. Roughly 320 gigabases of sequencing data and tens of millions of unique TCR sequences made up an early release that covered approximately 650 HLA-typed donors. The T cell repertoires of 666 subjects were profiled by immunosequencing and related to cytomegalovirus serostatus. Among the roughly 400 genotyped donors, roughly 80% belonged to the genetic ancestry cluster associated with self-reported Caucasian donors. On average, around 240,000 unique TCR beta nucleotide sequences were sequenced per donor among about 400 genotyped donors of the cohort, with approximately 18% of those sequences being non-productive. High-throughput TCR immunosequencing, statistical association of individual TCRs with disease status, and machine learning were combined to predict cytomegalovirus infection status. HLA typing included class I and class II loci at four-digit resolution. Along with the approximately 670-subject first cohort, a separate validation cohort of around 120 different subjects was used. Typing coverage varied by locus: roughly 620-640 donors for A, B, C, DRB1 and DQB1; approximately 560 for DQA1; over 600 for DPA1; approximately 450 for DPB1. A later analysis re-analyzed previously published TCR beta repertoires from 666 donors and added high-resolution HLA genotyping to study TCR occurrence patterns. Alongside the repertoire data, information on donor age, sex, ethnicity and CMV serostatus was compiled. Every repertoire in the discovery cohort had been generated on one and the same sequencing platform.

The library was built by means of the immunoSEQ multiplex PCR assay. The multiplex PCR relied on a mix of 60 forward primers for TCR Vbeta segments and 13 reverse primers for TCR Jbeta segments. The CDR3 region of rearranged TCR beta genes was amplified from genomic DNA by a multiplex PCR assay. Amplified TCR beta libraries were sequenced as 87-base-pair reads on the Illumina HiSeq System. The source study handled its data this way. A later analysis counted approximately 74 million unique TCR beta chains across the 500 to 850 repertoires, and 10 million to 12 million of these chains were shared by at least two donors. To remove PCR and sequencing errors, raw reads were error-corrected and collapsed into unique sequences using a nearest-neighbor algorithm that merged closely related sequences. CDR3 sequences were aligned to IMGT reference sequences to assign V, D and J gene segments. For a sequence to be retained, at least a six-nucleotide match to both a V gene segment and a J gene segment was required. Rearrangements were called productive when the CDR3 lacked stop codons and stayed in frame with V and J; all others were non-productive. CDR3 was defined according to IMGT convention as the region running from the second conserved V-encoded cysteine to the conserved J-encoded phenylalanine. The earlier analysis of about 560 of the donors excluded any sequence lacking an unambiguous match to a single V gene segment. In an earlier analysis of approximately 560 of the donors, a V segment was called functional when productive rearrangements were above 56.7%, and segregating when the standard deviation between donors exceeded 5%. A statistical classification framework was built for diagnosing cytomegalovirus status from the catalog of TCR beta chain sequences. In a later analysis, V and J genes were assigned by comparing TCR nucleotide sequences against IMGT/GENE-DB human TR gene sequences. The TCRdist pipeline was used in a later analysis to assign CDR3 sequences and most-parsimonious VDJ recombination scenarios. In a later analysis, every TCR beta chain was defined by the combination of its CDR3 amino acid sequence and its V-gene family, and reads without a unique V-gene family were dropped. To address suspected cross-contamination and a sequencing artifact, a later analysis removed around 590 highly shared, low-generation-probability nucleotide sequences. In a later analysis, a clonal expansion index was calculated for each public chain from normalized within-repertoire ranks of inferred template counts. Generation probabilities in a later analysis came from a VDJ recombination model fitted to out-of-frame rearrangements, and those results were checked against IGoR. A later analysis scored TCR-TCR, TCR-HLA and TCR-CMV co-occurrence with hypergeometric tests, applying a repertoire-size bias correction to TCR pairs. A later analysis estimated false discovery rates by permuting HLA or CMV assignments 20 times. In a later analysis, co-occurring TCRs were grouped with DBSCAN, and TCRdist sequence similarity was added when clustering was performed within HLA-allele-positive subsets. Repertoires with fewer than 30,000 or more than 120,000 public chains were left out of co-occurrence clustering, as were about 5 repertoires with anomalous nucleotide sharing. The table comes from immuneACCESS by way of TCRdb, which keeps in-frame sequences with V and J called. Part of the clones is missing from these tables; in studies checked, under half for an unresolved V gene and the rest for unknown reasons. V and J calls and clone size come straight from that table; D and trimming were deduced from the DNA. This sample lists about 200,000 clones; around 76% were detected once. Approximately 0.6% of the sample lies in the top ten.

As to this clone: What this receptor recognizes is not known. Nothing much larger sits one base from this clone, and base qualities are not available.

CDR1 and CDR2, looked up from the germline V gene (reference sequence), are MNHEY and SMNVEV. A distance of 14 bases separates the germline ends of V and J, which lose 0 bases and 2 bases respectively. Including cysteine and phenylalanine, the CDR3 has 17 amino acids. Only the CDR3 part of the read is kept: 51 bases, read in frame from the first base. What the authors observed across the whole study: The only immune exposure information available for the cohort was CMV serostatus. A later analysis reported that several top co-occurrence clusters appeared linked to parvovirus B19, influenza, CMV and Epstein-Barr virus. A further reported finding was that TCR beta sequences accurately predicted the HLA-A and HLA-B alleles for most subjects in the first cohort. An earlier analysis of around 500 of the donors showed that most TCR beta V segments appeared in productive rearrangements either about 87% or about 30% of the time, which broadly matched IMGT annotations. Strong co-occurrence of HLA alleles, especially DR and DQ, made assigning TCR associations to individual alleles difficult. Compared with equally common non-associated chains, HLA-associated TCR beta chains in a later analysis were more clonally expanded and had lower generation probabilities. Most CMV-associated TCR beta chains appeared to be HLA-restricted in a later analysis, and the HLA associations seemed to be driven largely by CMV exposure. The 87-base-pair reads could not distinguish some IMGT-functional V segments, including TRBV6-2 and TRBV6-3, so those segments were excluded. Around 16 rarely observed V segments, including chromosome 9 orphons, were excluded from the earlier analysis of 550 to 700 of the donors because counts were too low. The classifier was reported to diagnose cytomegalovirus status with high specificity and sensitivity in both the original cohort and the validation cohort. Correlated functional status among segregating V segments might be attributable to linkage disequilibrium, but an unknown experimental factor could not be ruled out. In a later genetic analysis, a missense DCLRE1C variant was associated with V-gene and J-gene trimming of TCR beta chains, and the association was replicated in an independent cohort. Compared with the approximately 700-donor mean, donors in an Asian-associated ancestry cluster had fewer N-insertions in productive TCRs, according to a later genetic analysis. At a false discovery rate of 0.05, a later analysis linked 16,951 TCR beta sequences to specific HLA alleles. It was suggested by the authors that the approach could potentially be generalized to other disease states and immunological phenotypes. In the study, approximately 160 TCR beta chains were listed as associated with cytomegalovirus. In a later analysis, the rate of TCR association differed among HLA loci, with DRB1 alleles having the most associated TCRs and HLA-C alleles having the fewest. Most TCR sequences were observed very rarely across donors, whereas some public TCRs were present in many individuals. The sequencing pipeline was judged likely to have produced a cluster of highly shared sequence variants as a technical artifact. Roughly uniform sequencing depth across donors was assumed in presence/absence analyses, although this assumption may not hold. Because some donors lacked HLA typing at each locus, the association tests relied only on the typed subset. The cohort was sequenced for TCR beta chains only, and without alpha or paired-chain data the features that could be detected were limited. In vitro tests confirmed that a few of the cytomegalovirus-associated TCR beta chains recognize cytomegalovirus antigens.

The cohort comprised 670 or so healthy bone marrow donors. At the time of sampling, all cohort members were nominally healthy, though unrecorded immune exposures were likely present. The donor tested CMV seronegative and was one of the 352 seronegative cohort members. A peripheral blood sample was provided by each donor, and peripheral blood mononuclear cells were used for TCR beta sequencing. Genomic DNA extraction from the blood cell samples was performed with the Qiagen DNeasy Blood Extraction Kit. The sequence links TRBV27 to TRBJ1-5; the D gene is perhaps TRBD1, on 6 matching bases. This clonotype was obtained from a man aged 18-30 years in good health and CMV-seronegative. The sequenced sample consisted of PBMCs. The DNA is as follows: TGTGCCAGCAGTTTATCGGCCAGGACAGAAGGCAATCAGCCCCAGCATTTT. This yields the protein CASSLSARTEGNQPQHF.